This T cell receptor (beta chain) was identified in a study of blood T cell repertoires in COVID-19. Turning to the study itself: Samples of COVID-19 (acute and convalescent) were obtained from the United States, Italy and Spain. The analysed material was cDNA or gDNA that came from T cells, B-cell-depleted T cells, or PBMCs.

The CDR3 is made up of 18 amino acids. Germline-derived CDR1 and CDR2 are LGHNA and YNFKEQ. Germline trimming cut 2 bases from V and 0 bases from J; bases unmatched to any gene: 7. Source study methods: Amplification of reference gene primers was used by the study to estimate nucleated cell counts. TCRdb's copy holds only in-frame clones and misses some; the assay was immunoSEQ multiplex PCR. The DNA was the basis for D and trimming; V, J and clone size are from that table. The table includes some 58,000 clones, 85% to 90% detected once. Material for sequencing was peripheral blood. This TCR was recovered from a man aged 45-65 years with acute or convalescent COVID-19. The chain couples TRBV4-2 to TRBJ2-3; 11 bases fit TRBD2. In nucleotides, the CDR3 is TGTGCCAGCAGCCAAAAACCGGGGACTAGCGGAAGCACAGATACGCAGTATTTT. It codes for CASSQKPGTSGSTDTQYF.